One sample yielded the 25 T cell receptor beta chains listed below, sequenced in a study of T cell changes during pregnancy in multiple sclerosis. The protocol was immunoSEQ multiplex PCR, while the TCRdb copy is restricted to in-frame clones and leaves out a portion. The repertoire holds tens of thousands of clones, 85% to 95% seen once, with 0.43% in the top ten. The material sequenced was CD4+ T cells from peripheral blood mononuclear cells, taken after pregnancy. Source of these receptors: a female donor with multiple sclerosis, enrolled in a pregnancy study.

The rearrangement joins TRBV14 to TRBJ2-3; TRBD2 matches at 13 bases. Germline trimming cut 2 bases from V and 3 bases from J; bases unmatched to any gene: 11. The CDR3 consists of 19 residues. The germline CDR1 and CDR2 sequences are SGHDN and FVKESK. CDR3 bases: TGTGCCAGCAGCCAATTAACAGGACTAGCGGGGGAGAGTACAGATACGCAGTATTTT. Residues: CASSQLTGLAGESTDTQYF.

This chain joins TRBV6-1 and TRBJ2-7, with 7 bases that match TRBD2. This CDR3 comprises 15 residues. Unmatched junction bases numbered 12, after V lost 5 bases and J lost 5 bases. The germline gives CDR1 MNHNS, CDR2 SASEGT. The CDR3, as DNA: TGTGCCAGCAGTAAACGAGGGAGGGAGTTGCACGAGCAGTACTTC. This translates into CASSKRGRELHEQYF.

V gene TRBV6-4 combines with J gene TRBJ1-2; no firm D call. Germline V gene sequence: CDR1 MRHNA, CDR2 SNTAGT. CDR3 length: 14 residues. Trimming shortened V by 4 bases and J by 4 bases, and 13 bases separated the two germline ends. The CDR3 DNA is TGTGCCAGCAGTGCCTCACAGAAATCCTATGGCTACACCTTC. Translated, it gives CASSASQKSYGYTF.

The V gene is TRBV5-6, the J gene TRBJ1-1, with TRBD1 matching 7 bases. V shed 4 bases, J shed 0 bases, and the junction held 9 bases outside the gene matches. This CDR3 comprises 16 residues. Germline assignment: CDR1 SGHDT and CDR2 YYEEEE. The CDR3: CASSLKTGRMNTEAFF. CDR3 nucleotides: TGTGCCAGCAGCCTAAAGACAGGGCGGATGAACACTGAAGCTTTCTTT.

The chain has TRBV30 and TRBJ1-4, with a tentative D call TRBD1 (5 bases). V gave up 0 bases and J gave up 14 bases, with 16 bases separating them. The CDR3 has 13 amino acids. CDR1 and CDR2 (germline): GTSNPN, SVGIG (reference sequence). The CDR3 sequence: CAWSVRRPGGLFF. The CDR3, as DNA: TGTGCCTGGAGTGTACGACGGCCCGGGGGGCTGTTTTTT.

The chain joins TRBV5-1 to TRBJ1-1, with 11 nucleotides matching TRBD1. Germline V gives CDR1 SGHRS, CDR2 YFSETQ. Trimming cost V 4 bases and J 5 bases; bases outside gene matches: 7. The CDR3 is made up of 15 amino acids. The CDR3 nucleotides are TGCGCCAGCAGCATACCAGGGACAGGGGGAACTGAAGCTTTCTTT. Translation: CASSIPGTGGTEAFF.

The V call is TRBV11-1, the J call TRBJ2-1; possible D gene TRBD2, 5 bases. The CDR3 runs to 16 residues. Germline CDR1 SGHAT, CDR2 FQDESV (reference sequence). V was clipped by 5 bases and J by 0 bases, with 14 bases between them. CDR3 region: CASSPGILSSYNEQFF. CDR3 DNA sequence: TGTGCCAGCAGCCCCGGGATCCTGAGCTCCTACAATGAGCAGTTCTTC.

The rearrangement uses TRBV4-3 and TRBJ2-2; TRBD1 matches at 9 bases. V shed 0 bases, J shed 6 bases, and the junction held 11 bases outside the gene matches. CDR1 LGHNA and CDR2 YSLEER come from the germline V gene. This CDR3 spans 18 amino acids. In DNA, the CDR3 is TGCGCCAGCAGCCAAGATCAAAGTACAGGGGGCTTTTCCGGGGAGCTGTTTTTT. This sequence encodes CASSQDQSTGGFSGELFF.

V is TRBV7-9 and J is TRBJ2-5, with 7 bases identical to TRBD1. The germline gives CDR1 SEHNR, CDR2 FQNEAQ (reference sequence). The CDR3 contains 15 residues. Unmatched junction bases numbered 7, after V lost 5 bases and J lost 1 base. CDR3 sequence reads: CASSGPWTGQETQYF. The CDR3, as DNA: TGTGCCAGCAGCGGCCCCTGGACAGGCCAAGAGACCCAGTACTTC.

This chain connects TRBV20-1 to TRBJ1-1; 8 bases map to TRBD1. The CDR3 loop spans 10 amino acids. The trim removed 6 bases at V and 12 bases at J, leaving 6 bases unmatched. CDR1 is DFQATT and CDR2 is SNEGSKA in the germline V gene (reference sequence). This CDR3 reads CSAIDRGPFF. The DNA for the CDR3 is TGCAGTGCGATCGACAGGGGACCTTTCTTT.

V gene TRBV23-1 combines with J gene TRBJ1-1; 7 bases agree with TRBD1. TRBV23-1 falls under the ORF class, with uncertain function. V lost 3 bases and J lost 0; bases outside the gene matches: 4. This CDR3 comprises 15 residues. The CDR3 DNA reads TGCGCCAGCAGTCAGATTGGACAGGTGAACACTGAAGCTTTCTTT. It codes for CASSQIGQVNTEAFF.

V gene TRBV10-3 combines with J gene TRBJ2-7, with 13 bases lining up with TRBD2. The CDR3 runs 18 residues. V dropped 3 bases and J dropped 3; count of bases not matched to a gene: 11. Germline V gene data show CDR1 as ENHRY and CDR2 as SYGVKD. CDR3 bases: TGTGCCATCAGTGATTCGGGGACTAGCGGGACCCTATACTACGAGCAGTACTTC. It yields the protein CAISDSGTSGTLYYEQYF.

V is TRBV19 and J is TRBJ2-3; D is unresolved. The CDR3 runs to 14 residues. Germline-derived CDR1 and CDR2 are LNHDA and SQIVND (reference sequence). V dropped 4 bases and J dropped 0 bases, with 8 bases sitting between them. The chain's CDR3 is CASSRRPSTDTQYF. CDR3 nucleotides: TGTGCCAGTAGTAGGCGGCCTAGCACAGATACGCAGTATTTT.

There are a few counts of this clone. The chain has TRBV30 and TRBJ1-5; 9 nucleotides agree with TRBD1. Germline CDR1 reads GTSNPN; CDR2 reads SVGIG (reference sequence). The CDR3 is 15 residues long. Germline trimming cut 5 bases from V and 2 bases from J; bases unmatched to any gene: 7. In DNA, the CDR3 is TGTGCCTGGGACAGGGGGTTAGGGGGCAATCAGCCCCAGCATTTT. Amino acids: CAWDRGLGGNQPQHF.

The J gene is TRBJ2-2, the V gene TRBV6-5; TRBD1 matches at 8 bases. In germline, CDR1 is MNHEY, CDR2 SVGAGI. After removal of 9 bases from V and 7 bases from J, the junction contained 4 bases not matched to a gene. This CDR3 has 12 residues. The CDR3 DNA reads TGTGCCAGTTACAGGGGGATCGGGGAGCTGTTTTTT. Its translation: CASYRGIGELFF.

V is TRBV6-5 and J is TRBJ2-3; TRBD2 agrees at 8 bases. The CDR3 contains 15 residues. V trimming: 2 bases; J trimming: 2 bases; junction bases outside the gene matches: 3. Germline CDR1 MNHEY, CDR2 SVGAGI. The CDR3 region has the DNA TGTGCCAGCAGTTACGGAGCGGGGGTCACAGATACGCAGTATTTT. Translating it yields CASSYGAGVTDTQYF.

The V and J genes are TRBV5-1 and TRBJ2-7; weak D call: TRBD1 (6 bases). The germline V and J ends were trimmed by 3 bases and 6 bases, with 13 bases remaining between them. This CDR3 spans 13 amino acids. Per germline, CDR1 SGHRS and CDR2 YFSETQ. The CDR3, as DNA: TGCGCCAGCAGCTGGTCAGGGGAGAGCGAGCAGTACTTC. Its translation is CASSWSGESEQYF.

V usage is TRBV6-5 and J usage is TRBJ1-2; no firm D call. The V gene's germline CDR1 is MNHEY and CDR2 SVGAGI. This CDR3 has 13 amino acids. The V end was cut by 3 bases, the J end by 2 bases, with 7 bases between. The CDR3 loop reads CASSYAANYGYTF. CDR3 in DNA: TGTGCCAGCAGTTATGCGGCAAACTATGGCTACACCTTC.

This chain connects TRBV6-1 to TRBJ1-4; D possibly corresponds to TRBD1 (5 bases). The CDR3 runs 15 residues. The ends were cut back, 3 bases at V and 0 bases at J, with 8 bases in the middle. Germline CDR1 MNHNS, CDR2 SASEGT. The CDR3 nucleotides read TGTGCCAGCAGTGAGGTCAGGGCAACTAATGAAAAACTGTTTTTT. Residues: CASSEVRATNEKLFF.

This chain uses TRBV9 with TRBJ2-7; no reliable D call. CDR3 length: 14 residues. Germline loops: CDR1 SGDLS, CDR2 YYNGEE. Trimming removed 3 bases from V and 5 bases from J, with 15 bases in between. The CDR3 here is CASSAPSVPHEQYF. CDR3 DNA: TGTGCCAGCAGCGCCCCCTCCGTCCCCCACGAGCAGTACTTC. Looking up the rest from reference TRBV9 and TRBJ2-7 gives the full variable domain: DSGVTQTPKHLITATGQRVTLRCSPRSGDLSVYWYQQSLDQGLQFLIQYYNGEERAKGNILERFSAQQFPDLHSELNLSSLELGDSALYFCASSAPSVPHEQYFGPGTRLTVT.

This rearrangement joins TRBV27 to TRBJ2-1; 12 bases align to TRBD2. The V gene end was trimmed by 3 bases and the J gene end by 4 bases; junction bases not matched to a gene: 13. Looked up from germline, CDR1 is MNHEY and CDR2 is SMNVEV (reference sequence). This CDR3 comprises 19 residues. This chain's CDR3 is CASSLGLRTSGIGYNEQFF. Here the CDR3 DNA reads TGTGCCAGCAGTTTGGGCTTGCGGACTAGCGGGATAGGGTACAATGAGCAGTTCTTC.

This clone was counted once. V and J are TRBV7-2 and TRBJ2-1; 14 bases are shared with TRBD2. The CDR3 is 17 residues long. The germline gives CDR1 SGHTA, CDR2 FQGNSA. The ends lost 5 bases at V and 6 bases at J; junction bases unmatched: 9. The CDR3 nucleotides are TGTGCCAGCAGCCCCCAAGTAGGACTAGCGGGAGGCAATGAGCAGTTCTTC. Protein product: CASSPQVGLAGGNEQFF.

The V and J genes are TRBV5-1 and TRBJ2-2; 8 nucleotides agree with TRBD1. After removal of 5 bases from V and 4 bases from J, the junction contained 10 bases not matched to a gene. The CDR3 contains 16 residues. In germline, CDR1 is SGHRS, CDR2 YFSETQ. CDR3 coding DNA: TGCGCCAGCAGAAAAGGACAGGGAGGAAGCACCGGGGAGCTGTTTTTT. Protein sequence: CASRKGQGGSTGELFF.

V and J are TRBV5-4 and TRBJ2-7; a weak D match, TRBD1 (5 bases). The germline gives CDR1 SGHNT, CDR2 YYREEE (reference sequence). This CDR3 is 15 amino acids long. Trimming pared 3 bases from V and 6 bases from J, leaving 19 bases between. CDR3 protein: CASSSSQGKLGEQYF. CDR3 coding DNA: TGTGCCAGCAGCTCCTCTCAGGGAAAATTGGGCGAGCAGTACTTC.

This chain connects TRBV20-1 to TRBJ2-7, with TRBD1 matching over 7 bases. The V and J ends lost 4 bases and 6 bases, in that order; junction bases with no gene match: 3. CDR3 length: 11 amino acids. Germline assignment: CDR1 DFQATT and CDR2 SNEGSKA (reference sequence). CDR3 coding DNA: TGCAGTGCTAACAGGGGAGCCGAGCAGTACTTC. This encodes CSANRGAEQYF.